The subject of this entry is one T cell receptor (beta chain). This entry comes from a study of blood T cell repertoires in COVID-19. At the level of the study: Nucleic acid was either cDNA or gDNA, and it came from T cells, B-cell-depleted T cells, or PBMCs.

The CDR3 runs 14 residues. Trimming shortened V by 1 base and J by 10 bases, and 19 bases separated the two germline ends. CDR1 and CDR2 from the germline V gene are SQVTM and ANQGSEA. In the original analysis: Amplification of reference gene primers was used by the study to estimate nucleated cell counts. Measured with immunoSEQ multiplex PCR; TCRdb has only the in-frame clones, and not every one. That table furnishes V, J and clone size, whereas the DNA furnished D and trimming. This repertoire shows over 150,000 clones, 80% to 90% found once; its top ten account for 7.5% to 10%. The chain recombines TRBV29-1 with TRBJ1-1; D is possibly TRBD1 (5 bases). Sequenced: peripheral blood. The sequence came from a man aged 45-65 years with active or convalescent COVID-19. The CDR3 region has the DNA TGCAGCGTTGAAGTTAGTACAGGATTTGATAGAGCTTTCTTT. Amino acids: CSVEVSTGFDRAFF.